This TCR beta chain was profiled in a study of cytomegalovirus exposure and HLA in healthy donors. PCR amplification relied on 60 Vbeta primers (plus 13 Jbeta primers). TCRdb's table, derived via immunoSEQ multiplex PCR, lists solely in-frame clones and lacks some. The table records 90,000 to 150,000 clones, over 65% of them present only once. With V trimmed by 4 bases and J by 0 bases, 8 bases remained unmatched. Germline V gene sequence: CDR1 SGDLS, CDR2 YYNGEE. The CDR3 is made up of 17 amino acids. The sample taken for sequencing was PBMCs. The TCR sequence derives from a woman between 45 and 65 years old in good health and CMV-seropositive. V gene TRBV9 combines with J gene TRBJ2-1; TRBD2 matches at 9 bases. CDR3 nucleotides: TGTGCCAGCAGCCCCCGGGGACTAGCCTACTCCTACAATGAGCAGTTCTTC. Protein: CASSPRGLAYSYNEQFF.